Presented here are 19 T cell receptor beta chains from one specimen sequenced in a study of beta chain features in type 1 diabetes. General study points: Shorter TCRB CDR3s, moderately but significantly so, marked every one of the four CD4+ subsets in Type 1 diabetes patients.

Their cognate antigens are unknown. What was sequenced were expressed TCRB transcripts, since all of the isolated RNA had been reverse transcribed. Assay used: immunoSEQ multiplex PCR; TCRdb lists only in-frame clones, some missing. The sample shows around 150,000 clones, roughly 8% of them seen only once. Sequenced: central memory CD4+ T cells from blood. All receptors come from a woman aged 18-29 years with type 1 diabetes.

The chain joins TRBV2 to TRBJ1-1; maybe TRBD1 (6 bases). The ends were cut back, 9 bases at V and 4 bases at J, with 12 bases in the middle. CDR1 and CDR2 from the germline V gene are SNHLY and FYNNEI. This CDR3 spans 12 amino acids. The CDR3 DNA reads TGTGCCAGTGAGGGGGAGGGCACTGAAGCTTTCTTT. Amino acids: CASEGEGTEAFF.

A few counts support this clone. The genes are TRBV15 and TRBJ1-1, with 8 bases that match TRBD1. Germline loops: CDR1 LNHNV, CDR2 YYDKDF (reference sequence). The CDR3 totals 14 residues. Trimming removed 5 bases from V and 3 bases from J; junction bases left unmatched: 5. The CDR3 is CATSATGQDTEAFF. The CDR3 DNA is TGTGCCACCAGCGCCACGGGACAGGACACTGAAGCTTTCTTT.

This clone was counted a few times. The sample holds other DNA sequences that translate to the same CDR3. The chain has TRBV5-1 and TRBJ2-2; D call uncertain. In germline, CDR1 is SGHRS, CDR2 YFSETQ. The V end lost 1 base, the J end lost 5 bases, and 6 bases lay between the germline ends. The length of the CDR3 is 13 residues. The chain's CDR3 is CASSLTDTGELFF. CDR3 in DNA: TGCGCCAGCAGCTTGACAGATACCGGGGAGCTGTTTTTT.

The chain uses TRBV11-3 and TRBJ2-5; D might be TRBD2 (6 bases). This CDR3 region has 15 residues. Deletions cut 5 bases from V and 5 bases from J, with 18 bases between. The germline CDR1 and CDR2 sequences are SGHNT and YENEEA. CDR3 region: CASSGGRTSRETQYF. Here the CDR3 DNA reads TGTGCCAGCAGCGGAGGGCGGACCTCGCGTGAGACCCAGTACTTC. Combining the CDR3 with reference TRBV11-3 and TRBJ2-5 gives the whole variable domain EAGVVQSPRYKIIEKKQPVAFWCNPISGHNTLYWYLQNLGQGPELLIRYENEEAVDDSQLPKDRFSAERLKGVDSTLKIQPAELGDSAVYLCASSGGRTSRETQYFGPGTRLLVL.

The chain carries TRBV9 and TRBJ2-5; D unresolved. The length of the CDR3 is 15 residues. Trimming removed 0 bases from V and 4 bases from J, with 13 bases in between. From germline, CDR1 is SGDLS and CDR2 YYNGEE. This CDR3 reads CASSVGDPTGETQYF. In DNA, the CDR3 is TGTGCCAGCAGCGTAGGTGACCCAACGGGAGAGACCCAGTACTTC.

The genes are TRBV28 and TRBJ2-7; TRBD1 might be the D (6 bases). Between the trimmed V and J ends, which lost 11 bases and 2 bases, there was a span of 16 bases. This CDR3 is built from 13 residues. CDR1 and CDR2 from the germline V gene are MDHEN and SYDVKM. CDR3 protein: CALARAGAYEQYF. DNA of the CDR3: TGTGCCCTCGCCCGGGCAGGGGCCTACGAGCAGTACTTC. The full variable domain, its missing parts supplied by reference TRBV28 and TRBJ2-7, is DVKVTQSSRYLVKRTGEKVFLECVQDMDHENMFWYRQDPGLGLRLIYFSYDVKMKEKGDIPEGYSVSREKKERFSLILESASTNQTSMYLCALARAGAYEQYFGPGTRLTVT.

This clone was recorded a few times. This chain uses TRBV18 with TRBJ1-5; no definite D call. The germline V and J ends were trimmed by 6 bases and 8 bases, with 14 bases remaining between them. This CDR3 is built from 13 residues. Germline loops: CDR1 KGHSH, CDR2 LQKENI. CDR3 DNA sequence: TGTGCCAGCTCGCCCAGCGGGATGGAGCCCCAGCATTTT. Translated, it gives CASSPSGMEPQHF.

This clone occurred a few times. The chain couples TRBV30 to TRBJ1-2, with TRBD1 matching 7 bases. CDR3 length equals 13 residues. CDR1 and CDR2 from the germline V gene are GTSNPN and SVGIG (reference sequence). With V trimmed by 5 bases and J by 4 bases, 7 bases remained unmatched. The CDR3 is CAWGRDRPYGYTF. DNA for the CDR3: TGTGCCTGGGGCCGGGACAGACCCTATGGCTACACCTTC.

The rearrangement links TRBV6-5 to TRBJ1-5, with a weak D call TRBD1 (6 bases). V shed 10 bases and J shed 3 bases, with 13 bases lying between them. The CDR3 has 13 residues. Germline V gene lookup returns CDR1 MNHEY and CDR2 SVGAGI. The CDR3 protein is CATEDSLNQPQHF. The CDR3 DNA reads as TGTGCCACCGAGGACAGCCTCAATCAGCCCCAGCATTTT.

The V and J genes are TRBV5-4 and TRBJ2-3; possible D gene TRBD2, 6 bases. The CDR3 is made up of 16 amino acids. Germline V gene data show CDR1 as SGHNT and CDR2 as YYREEE (reference sequence). Between the trimmed V and J ends, which lost 4 bases and 4 bases, there was a span of 19 bases. The CDR3 region is CASSPGGASGPDTQYF. The CDR3 DNA is TGTGCCAGCAGCCCAGGCGGGGCGAGTGGGCCAGATACGCAGTATTTT. The whole variable domain, remainder taken from reference TRBV5-4 and TRBJ2-3, is ETGVTQSPTHLIKTRGQQVTLRCSSQSGHNTVSWYQQALGQGPQFIFQYYREEENGRGNFPPRFSGLQFPNYSSELNVNALELDDSALYLCASSPGGASGPDTQYFGPGTRLTVL.

V gene TRBV27 combines with J gene TRBJ2-5; D perhaps matches TRBD1 (6 bases). The CDR3 has 14 amino acids. The V end was cut by 4 bases, the J end by 4 bases, with 13 bases between. Germline CDR1 and CDR2: MNHEY and SMNVEV (reference sequence). The CDR3 is CASSWGRIAETQYF. In DNA, the CDR3 is TGTGCCAGCAGTTGGGGGCGTATAGCAGAGACCCAGTACTTC.

A few counts support this clone. V gene TRBV27 combines with J gene TRBJ2-7, with D unresolved. Germline V CDR1 and CDR2: MNHEY, SMNVEV (reference sequence). V lost 10 bases and J 3 bases, leaving 10 bases between the germline ends. The CDR3 length is 11 residues. This CDR3 reads CATSGSYEQYF. In DNA, the CDR3 is TGTGCCACGTCCGGTAGCTACGAGCAGTACTTC.

This clone was detected only a few times. This chain uses TRBV11-2 with TRBJ2-3; 8 positions match TRBD2. Losses at the gene ends were 6 bases for V and 2 bases for J; bases not matched to a gene: 7. This CDR3 spans 15 amino acids. In germline, CDR1 is SGHAT, CDR2 FQNNGV. CDR3 nucleotide sequence: TGTGCCAGCAGTTCTACTAGCGGATACACAGATACGCAGTATTTT. Protein product: CASSSTSGYTDTQYF.

The V and J genes are TRBV28 and TRBJ2-7, with TRBD2 matching over 12 bases. Germline V gene lookup returns CDR1 MDHEN and CDR2 SYDVKM. The CDR3 is made up of 15 amino acids. Losses at the gene ends were 2 bases for V and 5 bases for J; bases not matched to a gene: 4. CDR3 sequence: CASSLASGRVHEQYF. The DNA of the CDR3 is TGTGCCAGCAGTTTAGCTAGCGGGAGGGTCCACGAGCAGTACTTC.

The chain combines TRBV7-2 with TRBJ2-7; 7 bases align to TRBD2. CDR3 length: 14 residues. Germline V gene data show CDR1 as SGHTA and CDR2 as FQGNSA. J lost 7 bases, V lost 5 bases, and 11 bases had no gene match. The CDR3 loop reads CASSPGGWGGEQYF. The CDR3 DNA sequence: TGTGCCAGCAGCCCGGGAGGATGGGGAGGGGAGCAGTACTTC.

This chain uses TRBV10-3 with TRBJ2-7, with TRBD2 identical over 11 bases. The CDR3 runs 14 residues. The germline V gene has CDR1 ENHRY and CDR2 SYGVKD. Trimming removed 9 bases from V and 4 bases from J; junction bases left unmatched: 8. Written as DNA, the CDR3 is TGTGCCATTACGAGACTAGCGGGGTCTTACGAGCAGTACTTC. Translating it yields CAITRLAGSYEQYF.

In its sample, this clone was seen a few times. CDR3 bases: TGCGCCAGCAGCCCGGGACTAGCGGGGGTGGACGAGCAGTACTTC. It yields the protein CASSPGLAGVDEQYF. The chain has TRBV5-1 and TRBJ2-7; 14 nucleotides line up with TRBD2. The CDR3 runs to 15 residues. The V gene end was trimmed by 4 bases and the J gene end by 5 bases; junction bases not matched to a gene: 5. Germline V gene lookup returns CDR1 SGHRS and CDR2 YFSETQ.

This sequence joins TRBV9 and TRBJ2-3; the D gene is possibly TRBD1 (6 bases). The germline V and J ends were trimmed by 4 bases and 5 bases, with 17 bases remaining between them. Per germline, CDR1 SGDLS and CDR2 YYNGEE. The CDR3 runs to 15 residues. The CDR3, as DNA: TGTGCCAGCAGCATTAGACAGGATCCATTAGATACGCAGTATTTT. Protein sequence: CASSIRQDPLDTQYF.

This chain connects TRBV14 to TRBJ2-1; TRBD2 aligns across 8 bases. CDR1 and CDR2 (germline): SGHDN, FVKESK. The CDR3 loop spans 17 amino acids. V lost 4 bases to trimming and J lost 5 bases; unmatched junction nucleotides: 13. In DNA, the CDR3 is TGTGCCAGCAGCCTCTCTGTAGGCGGGAGGTTTCACAATGAGCAGTTCTTC. This translates into CASSLSVGGRFHNEQFF.